This T cell receptor beta chain was retrieved from a study of tissue T cells after allogeneic stem cell transplantation. Study-wide results and caveats: Which tissue TCRs were alloreactive or antigen-specific was not determined. Some clones might be persisting host cells. Anatomically similar tissues had similar TCR repertoires within each patient. Only a limited share of tissue TCRs appeared in blood or spleen.

Survey-depth TCRbeta CDR3 sequencing reported V/J genes and productive frequencies. Sequencing was performed with immunoSEQ multiplex PCR; in TCRdb, only in-frame clones are kept and a portion is missing. The table includes some 48,000 clones, around 67% detected once. Comments on this clone: Its specificity is unknown. Mouse names are used for the genes. The read ends 1 residue before the CDR3 terminus; that terminus is restored from the germline J gene.

With V trimmed by 0 bases and J by 0 bases, 4 bases remained unmatched. In germline, CDR1 is SGHSN, CDR2 HYEKVE. The CDR3 spans 16 residues. Sequencing used sorted cells pooled from one or two spleens. The chain is built from TRBV12-1 and TRBJ1-3; 7 positions match TRBD1. The clonotype was recovered from a pool of C57BL/6 mice in good health. CDR3 in amino acids: CASSLAGGPSGNTLYF. Incomplete CDR3 DNA: TGTGCCAGCTCTCTCGCAGGGGGGCCTTCTGGAAATACGCTCTAT.